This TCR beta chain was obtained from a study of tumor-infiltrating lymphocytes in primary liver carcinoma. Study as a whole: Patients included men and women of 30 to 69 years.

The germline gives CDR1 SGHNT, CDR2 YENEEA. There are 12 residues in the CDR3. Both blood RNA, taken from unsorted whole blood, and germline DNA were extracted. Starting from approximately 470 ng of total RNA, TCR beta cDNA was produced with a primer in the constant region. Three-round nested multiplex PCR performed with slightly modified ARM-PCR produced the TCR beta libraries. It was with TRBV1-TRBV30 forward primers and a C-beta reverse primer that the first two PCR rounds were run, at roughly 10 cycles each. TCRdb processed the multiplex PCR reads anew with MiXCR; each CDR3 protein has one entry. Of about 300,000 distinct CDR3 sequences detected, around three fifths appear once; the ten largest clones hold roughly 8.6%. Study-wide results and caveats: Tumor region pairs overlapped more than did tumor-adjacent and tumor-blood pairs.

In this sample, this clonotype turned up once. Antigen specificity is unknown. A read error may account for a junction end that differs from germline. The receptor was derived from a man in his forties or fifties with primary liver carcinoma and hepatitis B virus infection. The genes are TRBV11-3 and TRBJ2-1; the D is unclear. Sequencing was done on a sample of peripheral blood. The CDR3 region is CDSSRKDGEQLF. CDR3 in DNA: TGTGACAGCAGCAGGAAAGATGGTGAGCAGTTGTTC.